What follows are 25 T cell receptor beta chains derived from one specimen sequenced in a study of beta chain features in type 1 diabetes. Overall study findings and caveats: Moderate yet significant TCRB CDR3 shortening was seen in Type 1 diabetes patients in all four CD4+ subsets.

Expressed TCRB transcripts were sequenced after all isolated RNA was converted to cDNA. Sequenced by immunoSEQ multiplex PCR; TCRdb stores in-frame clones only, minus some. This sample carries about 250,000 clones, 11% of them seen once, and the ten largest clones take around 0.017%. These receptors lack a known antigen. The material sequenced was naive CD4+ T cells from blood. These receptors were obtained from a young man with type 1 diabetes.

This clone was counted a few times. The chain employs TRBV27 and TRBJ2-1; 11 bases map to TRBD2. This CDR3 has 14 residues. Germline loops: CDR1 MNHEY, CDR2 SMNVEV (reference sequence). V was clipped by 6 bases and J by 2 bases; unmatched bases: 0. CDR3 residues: CASRLAGAYNEQFF. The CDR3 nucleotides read TGTGCCAGCAGACTAGCGGGGGCCTACAATGAGCAGTTCTTC.

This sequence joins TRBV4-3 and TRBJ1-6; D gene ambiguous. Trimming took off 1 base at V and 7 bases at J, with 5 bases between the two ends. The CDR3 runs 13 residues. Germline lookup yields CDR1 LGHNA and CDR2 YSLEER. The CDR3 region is CASSQGENSPLHF. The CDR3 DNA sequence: TGCGCCAGCAGCCAAGGAGAAAATTCACCCCTCCACTTT.

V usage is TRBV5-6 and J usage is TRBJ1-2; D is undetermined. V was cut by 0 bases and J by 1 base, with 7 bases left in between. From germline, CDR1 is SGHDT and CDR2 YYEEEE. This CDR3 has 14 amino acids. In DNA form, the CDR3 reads TGTGCCAGCAGCTTGGGACTCCTTAACTATGGCTACACCTTC. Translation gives CASSLGLLNYGYTF.

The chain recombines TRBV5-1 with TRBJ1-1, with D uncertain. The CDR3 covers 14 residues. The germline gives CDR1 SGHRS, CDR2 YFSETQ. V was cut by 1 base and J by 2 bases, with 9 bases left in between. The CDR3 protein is CASSLRRGNTEAFF. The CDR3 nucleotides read TGCGCCAGCAGCTTGAGACGGGGAAACACTGAAGCTTTCTTT. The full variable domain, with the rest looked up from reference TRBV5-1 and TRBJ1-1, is KAGVTQTPRYLIKTRGQQVTLSCSPISGHRSVSWYQQTPGQGLQFLFEYFSETQRNKGNFPGRFSGRQFSNSRSEMNVSTLELGDSALYLCASSLRRGNTEAFFGQGTRLTVV.

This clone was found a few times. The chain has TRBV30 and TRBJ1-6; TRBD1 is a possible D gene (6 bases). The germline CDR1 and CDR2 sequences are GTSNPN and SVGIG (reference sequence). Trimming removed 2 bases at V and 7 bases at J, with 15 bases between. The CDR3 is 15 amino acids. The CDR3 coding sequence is TGTGCCTGGAGTCAGGGGCCCGCTCCAAATTCACCCCTCCACTTT. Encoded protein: CAWSQGPAPNSPLHF.

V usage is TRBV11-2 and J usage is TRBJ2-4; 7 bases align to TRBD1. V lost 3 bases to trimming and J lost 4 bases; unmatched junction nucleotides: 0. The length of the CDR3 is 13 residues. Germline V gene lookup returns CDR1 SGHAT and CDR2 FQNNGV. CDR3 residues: CASSLGQKNIQYF. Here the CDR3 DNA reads TGTGCCAGCAGCTTGGGACAGAAAAACATTCAGTACTTC.

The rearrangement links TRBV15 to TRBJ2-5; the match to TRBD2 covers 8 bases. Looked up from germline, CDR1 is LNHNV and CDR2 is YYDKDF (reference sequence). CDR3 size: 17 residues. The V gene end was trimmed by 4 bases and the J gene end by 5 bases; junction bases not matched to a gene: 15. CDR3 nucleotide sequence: TGTGCCACCAGCACAACTGGGCGCGGGGGGAACTTCGAGACCCAGTACTTC. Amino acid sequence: CATSTTGRGGNFETQYF.

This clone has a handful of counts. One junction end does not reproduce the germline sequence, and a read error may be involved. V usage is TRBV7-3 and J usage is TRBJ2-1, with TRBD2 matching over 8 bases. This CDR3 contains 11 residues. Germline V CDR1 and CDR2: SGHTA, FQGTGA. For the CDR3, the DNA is TGTGCCAGCAGCGGCGGGCGGGAGGAGGTCTTC. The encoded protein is CASSGGREEVF.

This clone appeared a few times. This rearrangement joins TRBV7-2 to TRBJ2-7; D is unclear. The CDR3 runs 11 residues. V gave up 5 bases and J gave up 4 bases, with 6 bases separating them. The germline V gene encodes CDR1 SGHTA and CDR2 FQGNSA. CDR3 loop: CASSQAYEQYF. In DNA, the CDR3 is TGTGCCAGCAGCCAAGCTTACGAGCAGTACTTC.

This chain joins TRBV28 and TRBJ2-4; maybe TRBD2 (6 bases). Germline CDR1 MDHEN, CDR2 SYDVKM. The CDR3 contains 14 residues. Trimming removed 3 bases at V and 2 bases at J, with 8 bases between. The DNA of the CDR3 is TGTGCCAGCAGTTTCGGGGGAACCAAAAACATTCAGTACTTC. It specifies CASSFGGTKNIQYF.

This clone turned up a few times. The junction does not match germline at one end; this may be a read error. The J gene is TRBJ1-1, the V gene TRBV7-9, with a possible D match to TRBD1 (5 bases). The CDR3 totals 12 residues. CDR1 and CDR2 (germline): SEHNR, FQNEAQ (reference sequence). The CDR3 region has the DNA TGTGCCAGCAGCTTAATCGGGGGAGCCCCTGCCTTT. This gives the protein CASSLIGGAPAF.

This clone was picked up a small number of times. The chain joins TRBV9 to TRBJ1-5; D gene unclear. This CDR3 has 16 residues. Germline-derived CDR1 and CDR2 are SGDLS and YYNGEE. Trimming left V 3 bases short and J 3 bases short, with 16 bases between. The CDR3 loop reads CASSAEGGTINQPQHF. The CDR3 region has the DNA TGTGCCAGCAGCGCCGAGGGAGGAACTATCAATCAGCCCCAGCATTTT.

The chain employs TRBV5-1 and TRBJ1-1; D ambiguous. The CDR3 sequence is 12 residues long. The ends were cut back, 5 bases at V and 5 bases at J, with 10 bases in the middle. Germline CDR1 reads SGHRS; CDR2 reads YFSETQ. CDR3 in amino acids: CASRDGETEAFF. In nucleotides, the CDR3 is TGCGCCAGCAGGGACGGGGAAACTGAAGCTTTCTTT.

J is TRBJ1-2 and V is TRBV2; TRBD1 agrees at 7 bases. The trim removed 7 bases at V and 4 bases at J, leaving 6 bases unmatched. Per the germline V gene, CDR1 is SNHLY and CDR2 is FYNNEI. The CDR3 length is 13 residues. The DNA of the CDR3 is TGTGCCAGCACCAAGACAGGGTCCTATGGCTACACCTTC. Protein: CASTKTGSYGYTF.

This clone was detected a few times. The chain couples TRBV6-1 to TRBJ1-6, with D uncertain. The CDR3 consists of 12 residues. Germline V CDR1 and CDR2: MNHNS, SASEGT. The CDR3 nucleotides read TGTGCGTTGGGAGGGTATAATTCACCCCTCCACTTT. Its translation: CALGGYNSPLHF.

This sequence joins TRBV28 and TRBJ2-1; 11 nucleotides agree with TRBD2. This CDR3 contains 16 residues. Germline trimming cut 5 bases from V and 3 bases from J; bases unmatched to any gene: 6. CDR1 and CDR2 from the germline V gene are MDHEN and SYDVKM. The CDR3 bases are TGTGCCAGCAGTGTCTCTAGCGGGGGGAACTACAATGAGCAGTTCTTC. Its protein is CASSVSSGGNYNEQFF.

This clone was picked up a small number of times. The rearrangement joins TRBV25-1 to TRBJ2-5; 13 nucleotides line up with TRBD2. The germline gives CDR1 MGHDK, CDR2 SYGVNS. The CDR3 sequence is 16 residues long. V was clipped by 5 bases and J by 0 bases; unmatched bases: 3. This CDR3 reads CASSPGLAGNQETQYF. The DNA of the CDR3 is TGTGCCAGCAGTCCGGGACTAGCGGGGAACCAAGAGACCCAGTACTTC.

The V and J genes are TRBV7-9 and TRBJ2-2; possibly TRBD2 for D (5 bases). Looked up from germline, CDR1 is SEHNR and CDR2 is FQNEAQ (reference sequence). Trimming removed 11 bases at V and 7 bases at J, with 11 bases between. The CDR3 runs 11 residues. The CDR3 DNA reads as TGTGCCTCACGAGCGGTCGGGGAGCTGTTTTTT. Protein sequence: CASRAVGELFF.

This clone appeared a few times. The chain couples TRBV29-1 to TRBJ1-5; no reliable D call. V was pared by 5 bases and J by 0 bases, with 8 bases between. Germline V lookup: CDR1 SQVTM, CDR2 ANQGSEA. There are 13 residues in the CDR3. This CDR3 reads CSVKEASNQPQHF. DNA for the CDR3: TGCAGCGTTAAGGAGGCTAGCAATCAGCCCCAGCATTTT.

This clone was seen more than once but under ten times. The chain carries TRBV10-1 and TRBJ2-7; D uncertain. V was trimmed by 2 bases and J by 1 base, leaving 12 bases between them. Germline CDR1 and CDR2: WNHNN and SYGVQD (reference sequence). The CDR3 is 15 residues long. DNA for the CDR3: TGCGCCAGCAGTGAGGGGCCGATCTCGTCCTACGAGCAGTACTTC. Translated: CASSEGPISSYEQYF.

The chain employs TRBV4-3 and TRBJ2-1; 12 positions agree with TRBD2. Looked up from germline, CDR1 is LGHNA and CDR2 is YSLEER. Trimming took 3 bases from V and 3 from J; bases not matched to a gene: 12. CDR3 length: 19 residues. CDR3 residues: CASSHGTSGYEDIYNEQFF. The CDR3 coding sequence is TGCGCCAGCAGCCACGGGACTAGCGGGTACGAGGACATCTACAATGAGCAGTTCTTC.

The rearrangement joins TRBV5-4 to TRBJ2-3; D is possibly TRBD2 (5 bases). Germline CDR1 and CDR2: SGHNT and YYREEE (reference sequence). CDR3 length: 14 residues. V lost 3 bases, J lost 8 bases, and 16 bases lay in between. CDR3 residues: CASSSETRRGTQYF. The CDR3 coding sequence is TGTGCCAGCAGCTCTGAGACTCGCCGGGGTACGCAGTATTTT. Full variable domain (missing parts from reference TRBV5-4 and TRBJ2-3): ETGVTQSPTHLIKTRGQQVTLRCSSQSGHNTVSWYQQALGQGPQFIFQYYREEENGRGNFPPRFSGLQFPNYSSELNVNALELDDSALYLCASSSETRRGTQYFGPGTRLTVL.

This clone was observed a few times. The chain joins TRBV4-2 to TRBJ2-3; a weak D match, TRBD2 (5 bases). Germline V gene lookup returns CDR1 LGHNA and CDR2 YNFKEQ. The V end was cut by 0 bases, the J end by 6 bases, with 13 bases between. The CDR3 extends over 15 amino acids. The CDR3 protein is CASSQDAAEADTQYF. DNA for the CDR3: TGTGCCAGCAGCCAAGATGCGGCGGAGGCGGATACGCAGTATTTT.

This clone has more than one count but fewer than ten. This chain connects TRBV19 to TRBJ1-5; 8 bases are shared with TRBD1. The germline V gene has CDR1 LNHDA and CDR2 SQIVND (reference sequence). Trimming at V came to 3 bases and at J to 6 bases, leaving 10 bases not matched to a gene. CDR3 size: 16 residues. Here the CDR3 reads CASSIFGQGRGQPQHF. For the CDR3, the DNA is TGTGCCAGTAGTATCTTCGGACAGGGAAGGGGTCAGCCCCAGCATTTT.

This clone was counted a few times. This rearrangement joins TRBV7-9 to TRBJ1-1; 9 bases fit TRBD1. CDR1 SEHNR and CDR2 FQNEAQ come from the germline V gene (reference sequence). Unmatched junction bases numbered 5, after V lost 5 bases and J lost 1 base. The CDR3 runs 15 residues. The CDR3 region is CASSVTGGGNTEAFF. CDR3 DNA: TGTGCCAGCAGCGTCACAGGGGGCGGGAACACTGAAGCTTTCTTT.